The sequence of this T cell receptor beta chain was determined in a study of T cell responses to AZD1222 COVID-19 vaccine. Study-level information: Some second doses came at about 4 weeks and others at about 12 weeks; these were pooled.

Notes on this clone: Its antigen is not identified.

General study points: No repertoire was sampled before or during the peak T cell response, only after it. Mostly white British, mostly female donors; authors suggested clonal diversity may be underestimated. As reported, nearly half of all spike-specific TCRs target variant regions that are unmutated.

Here immunoSEQ multiplex PCR was the method, and the copy in TCRdb shows in-frame clones only, minus some. This sample has some 130,000 clones; roughly 84% occur once, and the top ten carry approximately 4%. The germline CDR1 and CDR2 sequences are SGHRS and YFSETQ. This CDR3 contains 15 residues. With V trimmed by 4 bases and J by 1 base, 8 bases remained unmatched. Sample: peripheral blood, taken on day 0 of AZD1222 vaccination. This chain uses TRBV5-1 with TRBJ2-7; 7 positions match TRBD1. The receptor was derived from an adult in good health. CDR3: CASSKGQLRSYEQYF. CDR3 in DNA: TGCGCCAGCAGCAAGGGACAGCTAAGATCCTACGAGCAGTACTTC.